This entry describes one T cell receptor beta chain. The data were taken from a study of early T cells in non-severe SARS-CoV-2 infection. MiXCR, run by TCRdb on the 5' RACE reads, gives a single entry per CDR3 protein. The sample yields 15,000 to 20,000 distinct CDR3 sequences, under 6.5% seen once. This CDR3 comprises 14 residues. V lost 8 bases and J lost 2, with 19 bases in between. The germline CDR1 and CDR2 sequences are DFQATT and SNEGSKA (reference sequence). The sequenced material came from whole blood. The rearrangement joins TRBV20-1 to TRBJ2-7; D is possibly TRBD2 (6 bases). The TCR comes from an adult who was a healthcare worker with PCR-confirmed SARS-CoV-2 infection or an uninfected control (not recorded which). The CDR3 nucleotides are TGCAGTACGCCGACACGGGGGACCCCCTACGAGCAGTACTTC. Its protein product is CSTPTRGTPYEQYF.